This TCR beta chain was sequenced during a study of response to subunit inactivated influenza vaccine (dated by TCRdb to the late 2010s). Describing the broader study: To follow how T cells responded to a trivalent subunit inactivated influenza vaccine, the researchers relied on deep quantitative profiling of the T cell receptor repertoire.

Overall study results and their limits: The authors proposed that each seasonal influenza vaccination may bring in only a limited number of new T cells.

The V and J ends are trimmed by 8 bases and 0 bases, leaving 24 bases between them. CDR1 and CDR2 (SGDLS, YYNGEE) derive from the germline V gene. Measured from the cysteine to the phenylalanine, the CDR3 is 17 residues long. The retained sequence is limited to the CDR3, 51 bases, with the frame set at the first base. On this clonotype: There is no known antigen for this receptor. Base qualities were left out, and no much larger clone turns up one base away.

To prepare the library, RT-PCR was applied. The data were produced on an Illumina HiSeq 2500. Using fastp at Q25 and MiXCR, TCRdb reprocessed the public reads and kept productive beta chains. When rows share a CDR3 protein, they turn into one entry using the most common DNA and genes. Present in this sample are about 480,000 distinct CDR3 sequences, about 25% of which were seen just once. About 1.9% of the sample rests with the top ten. The specimen comprised CD4+ T cells sorted from PBMCs, sampled 4 to 6 days after vaccination. The chain is made from TRBV9 and TRBJ2-7; a weak D assignment points to TRBD2 (6 bases agree). This TCR was recovered from a man aged 45-60 years who received an inactivated influenza vaccine. Donor details come from another sample of the same person, matched by shared clones. This receptor carries the CDR3 CARNSLGGVGLSYEQYF. At the DNA level, the sequence is TGTGCCAGGAATTCCCTCGGGGGTGTGGGACTCTCCTACGAGCAGTACTTC.